The clone carrying this T cell receptor beta chain was observed once. The antigen is not known. Isolation of PBMCs gave at least 6.5 million cells per sample. The sample is drawn from a study of blood T cells in healthy people across ages. Findings of the study overall: When one million T cells were used, diversity estimates were thought to be underestimates.

The second PCR ran roughly 6 to 12 cycles with a sample-barcoded 5' primer and J-beta primers. TCRdb analysed the 5' RACE reads with MiXCR anew, one entry per CDR3 protein. The data hold 1.8 million or so distinct CDR3 sequences, with around 42% observed a single time. Sequencing was carried out using blood. This TCR came from a human donor in good health.

CDR3 DNA: TGTGCCAGCAGTTACACTTACGGGCGAGAGACCCAGTACTTC. Translated: CASSYTYGRETQYF. This chain joins TRBV6-6 and TRBJ2-7; no definite D call. The DNA end is more similar to TRBJ2-5, so the J call may be wrong. This CDR3 spans 14 amino acids. CDR1 is MNHNY, CDR2 SVGAGI, per germline (reference sequence).